This T cell receptor beta chain emerged from a study of cytomegalovirus exposure and HLA in healthy donors. Study-wide results and limits: It has been reported that TCR beta sequences accurately predicted the HLA-A and HLA-B alleles of most subjects. Using a false discovery rate of 0.05, a later analysis showed that fewer than 20,000 TCR beta sequences were associated with HLA alleles. The authors later found most CMV-associated TCR beta chains appeared HLA-restricted.

A remark on this clone: Its specificity is not known.

The CDR3 extends over 17 amino acids. V trimming: 4 bases; J trimming: 9 bases; junction bases outside the gene matches: 13. Germline V gives CDR1 SGHAT, CDR2 FQNNGV. Primers for the PCR totalled 60 Vbeta and 13 Jbeta. In the original analysis: A later analysis counted 65 million to 90 million unique TCR beta chains, 9.5 million to 12 million shared. Profiling relied on immunoSEQ multiplex PCR, and the TCRdb table lists in-frame clones only, not all of them. V, J and clone size derive from that table, while D and trimming were established from the DNA sequence. The sample has 100,000 to 150,000 clones, 70% to 75% seen once; the top ten hold under 8.5%.

The rearrangement joins TRBV11-2 to TRBJ2-1; 12 bases line up with TRBD2. The specimen was PBMCs. This clonotype was sampled from a male donor in good health and CMV-seronegative. The CDR3 region is CASSSRRASGGAREQFF. Here the CDR3 DNA reads TGTGCCAGCAGCTCACGGAGGGCTAGCGGGGGGGCTCGTGAGCAGTTCTTC.